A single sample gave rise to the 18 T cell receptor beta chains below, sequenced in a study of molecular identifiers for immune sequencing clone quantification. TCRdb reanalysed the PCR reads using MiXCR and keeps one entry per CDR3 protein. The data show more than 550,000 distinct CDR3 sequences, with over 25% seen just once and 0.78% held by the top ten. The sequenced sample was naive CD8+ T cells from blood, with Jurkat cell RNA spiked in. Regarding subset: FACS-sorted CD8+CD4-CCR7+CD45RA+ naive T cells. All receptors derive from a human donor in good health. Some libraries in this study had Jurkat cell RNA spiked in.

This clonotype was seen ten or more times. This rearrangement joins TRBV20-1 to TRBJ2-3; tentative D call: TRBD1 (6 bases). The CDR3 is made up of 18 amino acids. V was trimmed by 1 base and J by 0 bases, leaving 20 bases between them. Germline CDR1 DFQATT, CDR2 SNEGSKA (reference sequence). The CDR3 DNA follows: TGCAGTGCTAGAGTCAATGTTAACAGGGAAATGAGCACAGATACGCAGTATTTT. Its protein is CSARVNVNREMSTDTQYF.

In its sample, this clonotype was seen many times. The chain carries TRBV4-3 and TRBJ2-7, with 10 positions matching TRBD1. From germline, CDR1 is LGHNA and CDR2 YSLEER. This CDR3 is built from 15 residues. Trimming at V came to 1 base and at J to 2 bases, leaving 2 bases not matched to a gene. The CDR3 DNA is TGCGCCAGCAGCCAAGGAGGACAGGGGGCCTACGAGCAGTACTTC. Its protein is CASSQGGQGAYEQYF.

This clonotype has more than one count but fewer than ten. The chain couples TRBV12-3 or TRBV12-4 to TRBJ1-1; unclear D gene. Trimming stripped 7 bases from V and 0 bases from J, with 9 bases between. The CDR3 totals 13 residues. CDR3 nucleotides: TGTGCCAGCAAGGACGACTTGAACACTGAAGCTTTCTTT. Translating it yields CASKDDLNTEAFF.

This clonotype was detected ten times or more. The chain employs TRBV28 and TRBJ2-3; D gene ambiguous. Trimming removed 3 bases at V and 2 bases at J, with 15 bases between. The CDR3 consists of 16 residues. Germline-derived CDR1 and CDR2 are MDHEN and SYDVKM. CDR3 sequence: CASSLETSQDTDTQYF. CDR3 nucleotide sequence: TGTGCCAGCAGTTTGGAGACATCACAAGACACAGATACGCAGTATTTT.

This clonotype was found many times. Here the CDR3 reads CASSPGEGVDEQYF. In DNA form, the CDR3 reads TGTGCCAGCAGCCCCGGGGAGGGGGTCGACGAGCAGTACTTC. This sequence joins TRBV28 and TRBJ2-7; D might be TRBD2 (7 bases). This CDR3 spans 14 amino acids. The V end lost 6 bases, the J end lost 5 bases, and 17 bases lay between the germline ends. Germline V gene lookup returns CDR1 MDHEN and CDR2 SYDVKM.

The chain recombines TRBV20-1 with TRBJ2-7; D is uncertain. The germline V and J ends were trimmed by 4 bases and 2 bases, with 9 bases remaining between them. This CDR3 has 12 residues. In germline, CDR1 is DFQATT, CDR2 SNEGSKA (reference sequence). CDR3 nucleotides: TGCAGTGCTAAGAGACTGACCTACGAGCAGTACTTC. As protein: CSAKRLTYEQYF.

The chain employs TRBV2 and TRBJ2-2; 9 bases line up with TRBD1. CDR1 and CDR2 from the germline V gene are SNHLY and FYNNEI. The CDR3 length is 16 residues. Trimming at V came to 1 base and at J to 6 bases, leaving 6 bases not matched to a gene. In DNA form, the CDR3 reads TGTGCCAGCAGTGAAGGGGGGACAGGGATTGCCGGGGAGCTGTTTTTT. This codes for CASSEGGTGIAGELFF.

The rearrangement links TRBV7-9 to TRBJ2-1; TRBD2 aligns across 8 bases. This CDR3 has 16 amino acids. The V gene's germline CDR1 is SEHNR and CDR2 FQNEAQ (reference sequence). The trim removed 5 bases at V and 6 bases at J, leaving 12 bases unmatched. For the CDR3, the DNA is TGTGCCAGCAGCCCCTCAGAGCGGGAGATATTCAATGAGCAGTTCTTC. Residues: CASSPSEREIFNEQFF.

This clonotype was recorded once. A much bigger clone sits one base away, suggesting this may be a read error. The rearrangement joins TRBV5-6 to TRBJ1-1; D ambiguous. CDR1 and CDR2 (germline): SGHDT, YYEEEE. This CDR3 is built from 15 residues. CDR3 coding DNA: TGTGCCAGCAGCTTGGCAGTGGCTGTGAACACTGGAGCTTTCTTT. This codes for CASSLAVAVNTGAFF.

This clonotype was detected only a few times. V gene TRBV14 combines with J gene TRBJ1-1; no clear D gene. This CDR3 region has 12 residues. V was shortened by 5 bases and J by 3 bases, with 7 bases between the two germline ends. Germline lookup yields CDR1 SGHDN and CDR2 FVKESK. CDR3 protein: CASSEMDTEAFF. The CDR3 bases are TGTGCCAGCAGCGAAATGGACACTGAAGCTTTCTTT.

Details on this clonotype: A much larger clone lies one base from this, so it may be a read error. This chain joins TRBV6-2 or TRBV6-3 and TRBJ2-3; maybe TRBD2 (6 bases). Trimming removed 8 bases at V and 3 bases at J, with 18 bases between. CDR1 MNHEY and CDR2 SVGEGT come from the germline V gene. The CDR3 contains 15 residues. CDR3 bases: TGTGCCAGCCGCGGACCTGGCGGGGTTACAGATACGCAGTATTTT. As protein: CASRGPGGVTDTQYF.

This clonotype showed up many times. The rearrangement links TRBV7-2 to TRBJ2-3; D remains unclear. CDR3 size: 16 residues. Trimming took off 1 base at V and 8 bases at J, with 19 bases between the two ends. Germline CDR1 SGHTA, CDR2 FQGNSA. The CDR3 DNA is TGTGCCAGCAGCTTAGGTCCTAAAGCCGATATGGGTACGCAGTATTTT. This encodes CASSLGPKADMGTQYF.

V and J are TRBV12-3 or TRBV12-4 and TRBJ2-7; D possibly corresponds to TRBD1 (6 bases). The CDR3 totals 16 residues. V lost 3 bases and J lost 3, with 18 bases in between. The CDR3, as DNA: TGTGCCAGCAGTTTTTCTTCAGGGGTCCTCAACTACGAGCAGTACTTC. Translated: CASSFSSGVLNYEQYF.

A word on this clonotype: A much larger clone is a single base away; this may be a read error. The CDR3 here is CASSEVPNEEFF. The DNA of the CDR3 is TGTGCCAGCAGTGAAGTCCCGAATGAGGAGTTCTTC. V usage is TRBV2 and J usage is TRBJ2-1; D is ambiguous. Germline values: CDR1 SNHLY, CDR2 FYNNEI. This CDR3 is 12 amino acids long.

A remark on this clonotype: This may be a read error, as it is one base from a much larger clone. The CDR3 bases are TGTGCCAGTACGACTAGCGGGAGCGCGGTAGGGACCCAGTACTTC. Amino acid sequence: CASTTSGSAVGTQYF. The chain joins TRBV19 to TRBJ2-5, with 12 bases aligning to TRBD2. Germline V gives CDR1 LNHDA, CDR2 SQIVND (reference sequence). The CDR3 covers 15 residues. The J segment lost 7 bases and the V segment lost 7 bases, leaving 10 bases of the junction unmatched.

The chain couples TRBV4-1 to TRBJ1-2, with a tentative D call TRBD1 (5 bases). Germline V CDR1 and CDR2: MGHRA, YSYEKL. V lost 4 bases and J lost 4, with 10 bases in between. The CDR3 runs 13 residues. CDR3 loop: CASSLGLGYGYTF. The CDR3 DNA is TGCGCCAGCAGCCTGGGGCTCGGCTATGGCTACACCTTC.

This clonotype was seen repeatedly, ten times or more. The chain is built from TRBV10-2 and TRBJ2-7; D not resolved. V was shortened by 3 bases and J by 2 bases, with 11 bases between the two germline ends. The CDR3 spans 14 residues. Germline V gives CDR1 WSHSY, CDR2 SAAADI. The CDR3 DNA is TGCGCCAGCAGTGAAACGGCCGGCCCCTACGAGCAGTACTTC. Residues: CASSETAGPYEQYF.

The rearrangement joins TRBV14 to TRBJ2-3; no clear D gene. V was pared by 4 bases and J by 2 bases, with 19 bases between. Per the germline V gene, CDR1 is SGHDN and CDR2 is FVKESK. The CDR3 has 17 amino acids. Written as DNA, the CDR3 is TGTGCCAGCAGCCCCCTAGGGCTTATCCCCCCCACAGATACGCAGTATTTT. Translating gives CASSPLGLIPPTDTQYF.